These 24 T cell receptor beta chains were sequenced from one sample in a study of cytomegalovirus exposure and HLA in healthy donors (dated by TCRdb to 2016 to 2017). The method was the immunoSEQ multiplex PCR assay. TCRdb took over this immuneACCESS table, retaining in-frame rearrangements with V and J assigned. Such tables are incomplete; in checked studies, under half of the missing clones stem from an unresolved V gene, and the remainder is unexplained. Across this sample there are about 150,000 clones, with roughly 84% seen only once. The top ten constitute about 2.2% of the sample. The sequencing input was PBMCs. The receptors were sampled from a human donor in good health.

CDR3 bases: TGTGCCAGCAGCTTAAGGGTAGAGTGGGAGGCGCCGAACTTGTACGAGCAGTACTTC. Encoded protein: CASSLRVEWEAPNLYEQYF. This sequence joins TRBV7-6 and TRBJ2-7, with TRBD2 as a possible D gene (6 bases). Germline assignment: CDR1 SGHVS and CDR2 FNYEAQ. This CDR3 comprises 19 residues. Trimming took 2 bases from V and 4 from J, leaving 27 bases between them.

The chain uses TRBV25-1 and TRBJ1-1; TRBD1 is a possible D gene (5 bases). The CDR3 is made up of 15 amino acids. V dropped 3 bases and J dropped 11 bases, with 22 bases sitting between them. Germline CDR1 reads MGHDK; CDR2 reads SYGVNS. This CDR3 is CASSDRQRTTLGAFF. The CDR3 DNA sequence: TGTGCCAGCAGTGACCGACAGAGAACGACACTTGGGGCTTTCTTT.

This clone has more than one count but fewer than ten. The rearrangement joins TRBV5-6 to TRBJ1-6; perhaps TRBD1 as D (6 bases). The CDR3 is 14 residues long. Germline V gives CDR1 SGHDT, CDR2 YYEEEE. The V end lost 2 bases, the J end lost 6 bases, and 9 bases lay between the germline ends. The CDR3 here is CASSLKGGNSPLHF. CDR3 sequence (DNA): TGTGCCAGCAGCTTAAAAGGGGGTAATTCACCCCTCCACTTT.

The V gene is TRBV6-1, the J gene TRBJ1-2, with TRBD1 matching over 10 bases. Germline CDR1 and CDR2: MNHNS and SASEGT. The CDR3 loop spans 16 amino acids. Germline trimming cut 3 bases from V and 4 bases from J; bases unmatched to any gene: 8. The CDR3 sequence is CASSEGQGFYLYGYTF. CDR3 nucleotides: TGTGCCAGCAGTGAGGGACAGGGGTTCTATCTCTATGGCTACACCTTC.

V usage is TRBV18 and J usage is TRBJ1-2, with D possibly being TRBD1 (5 bases). The CDR3 sequence is 15 residues long. The V end was cut by 0 bases, the J end by 7 bases, with 15 bases between. Germline V CDR1 and CDR2: KGHSH, LQKENI. The CDR3 is CASSPPEGRYGGYTF. CDR3 nucleotide sequence: TGTGCCAGCTCACCACCCGAGGGGAGGTATGGTGGCTACACCTTC.

The gene calls are TRBV9 and TRBJ2-7; a weak D match, TRBD2 (5 bases). Per germline, CDR1 SGDLS and CDR2 YYNGEE. V was trimmed by 2 bases and J by 6 bases, leaving 18 bases between them. The CDR3 spans 15 residues. CDR3 residues: CASSVLAEGLSEQYF. The CDR3, as DNA: TGTGCCAGCAGCGTCCTAGCCGAGGGCCTTTCCGAGCAGTACTTC.

The rearrangement links TRBV5-1 to TRBJ2-7, with 8 bases identical to TRBD1. The CDR3 spans 15 residues. Germline-derived CDR1 and CDR2 are SGHRS and YFSETQ. The J segment lost 9 bases and the V segment lost 1 base, leaving 12 bases of the junction unmatched. The CDR3 DNA follows: TGCGCCAGCAGCTTGTATCAGGGGGCTTTAGTGGGGCAGTACTTC. Its translation: CASSLYQGALVGQYF.

The V gene is TRBV6-1, the J gene TRBJ2-1; TRBD2 matches 7 bases. This CDR3 spans 15 amino acids. The V segment lost 7 bases and the J segment 2 bases; nucleotides outside the gene matches: 8. Germline CDR1 MNHNS, CDR2 SASEGT. This chain's CDR3 is CASTLLAPTYNEQFF. The CDR3 region has the DNA TGTGCCAGCACCTTACTAGCGCCAACCTACAATGAGCAGTTCTTC.

The gene calls are TRBV30 and TRBJ2-2, with TRBD2 matching over 9 bases. J gave up 7 bases and V 0 bases, and 6 bases lay outside the gene matches. The CDR3 runs 15 residues. The germline CDR1 and CDR2 sequences are GTSNPN and SVGIG (reference sequence). The CDR3 coding sequence is TGTGCCTGGAGTGTACTAGCGGGTGGGGACGGGGAGCTGTTTTTT. It codes for CAWSVLAGGDGELFF.

This chain connects TRBV4-2 to TRBJ2-1, with 8 bases fitting TRBD2. V dropped 3 bases and J dropped 1; count of bases not matched to a gene: 8. The germline gives CDR1 LGHNA, CDR2 YNFKEQ. This CDR3 contains 17 residues. The CDR3, as DNA: TGTGCCAGCAGCCAGCACAGCGGGACTAGATCCTACAATGAGCAGTTCTTC. This translates into CASSQHSGTRSYNEQFF.

This rearrangement joins TRBV6-1 to TRBJ2-2, with 11 bases matching TRBD2. Germline V CDR1 and CDR2: MNHNS, SASEGT. This CDR3 is 16 amino acids long. J gave up 4 bases and V 0 bases, and 1 base lay outside the gene matches. The CDR3 protein is CASSEASGRVTGELFF. CDR3 DNA: TGTGCCAGCAGTGAAGCTAGCGGGAGGGTCACCGGGGAGCTGTTTTTT.

The chain carries TRBV7-2 and TRBJ2-7, with 10 bases aligning to TRBD2. There are 16 residues in the CDR3. The V gene's germline CDR1 is SGHTA and CDR2 FQGNSA. The J segment lost 4 bases and the V segment lost 5 bases, leaving 11 bases of the junction unmatched. CDR3 sequence (DNA): TGTGCCAGCAGCCGCACCGGGACTAGCGAGGAGTACGAGCAGTACTTC. As protein: CASSRTGTSEEYEQYF. The full variable domain, with the rest looked up from reference TRBV7-2 and TRBJ2-7, is GAGVSQSPSNKVTEKGKDVELRCDPISGHTALYWYRQSLGQGLEFLIYFQGNSAPDKSGLPSDRFSAERTGGSVSTLTIQRTQQEDSAVYLCASSRTGTSEEYEQYFGPGTRLTVT.

J is TRBJ1-5 and V is TRBV5-1; D is uncertain. CDR3 size: 13 residues. Trimming took 1 base from V and 11 from J, leaving 13 bases between them. Germline V lookup: CDR1 SGHRS, CDR2 YFSETQ. CDR3 nucleotides: TGCGCCAGCAGCTTGAGGCCAGACGGGTCCCAGCATTTT. It encodes CASSLRPDGSQHF.

The chain joins TRBV14 to TRBJ2-7, with a possible D match to TRBD1 (6 bases). With 0 bases removed from V and 5 bases from J, the gap between germline ends came to 17 bases. This CDR3 region has 16 residues. The germline V gene encodes CDR1 SGHDN and CDR2 FVKESK. DNA for the CDR3: TGTGCCAGCAGCCAAGATAAAGCAGGGGATAACGACGAGCAGTACTTC. Encoded protein: CASSQDKAGDNDEQYF.

This rearrangement joins TRBV19 to TRBJ2-4; 13 nucleotides line up with TRBD2. The CDR3 runs 13 residues. With V trimmed by 4 bases and J by 13 bases, 4 bases remained unmatched. Germline V CDR1 and CDR2: LNHDA, SQIVND (reference sequence). CDR3 protein: CASSRGLAGAQYF. The CDR3 nucleotides read TGTGCCAGTAGTAGAGGACTAGCGGGAGCACAGTACTTC.

The rearrangement joins TRBV25-1 to TRBJ2-7; no clear D. The CDR3 runs to 11 residues. Per germline, CDR1 MGHDK and CDR2 SYGVNS. V was clipped by 5 bases and J by 7 bases, with 9 bases between them. CDR3: CASSHTREQYF. CDR3 DNA sequence: TGTGCCAGCAGTCATACCCGGGAGCAGTACTTC.

V and J are TRBV28 and TRBJ1-1; tentative D call: TRBD1 (5 bases). Trimming cost V 5 bases and J 8 bases, with 9 bases left between them. CDR3 length: 11 amino acids. From germline, CDR1 is MDHEN and CDR2 SYDVKM. CDR3 coding DNA: TGTGCCAGCAGTCGGACAACCGAAGCTTTCTTT. Protein sequence: CASSRTTEAFF.

CDR3 nucleotides: TGCAGCGTTGAAGGGGAGGGACTAGTTGGTCGCAATGAGCAGTTCTTC. Translation gives CSVEGEGLVGRNEQFF. The chain uses TRBV29-1 and TRBJ2-1, with 8 bases that match TRBD2. CDR3 length equals 16 residues. Germline V CDR1 and CDR2: SQVTM, ANQGSEA. Trimming took 1 base from V and 6 from J; bases not matched to a gene: 11.

The chain recombines TRBV28 with TRBJ1-5; D might be TRBD1 (6 bases). The CDR3 loop spans 14 amino acids. V gave up 6 bases and J gave up 7 bases, with 16 bases separating them. Germline V gives CDR1 MDHEN, CDR2 SYDVKM. CDR3 in amino acids: CASRVQGFGQPQHF. CDR3 DNA: TGTGCCAGCAGGGTACAGGGATTCGGGCAGCCCCAGCATTTT.

The V gene is TRBV2, the J gene TRBJ2-2, with D perhaps TRBD1 (6 bases). V was cut by 3 bases and J by 0 bases, with 8 bases left in between. The CDR3 extends over 15 amino acids. Germline V lookup: CDR1 SNHLY, CDR2 FYNNEI. CDR3 protein: CASSEQGSNTGELFF. CDR3 nucleotides: TGTGCCAGCAGTGAGCAGGGGTCGAACACCGGGGAGCTGTTTTTT.

V and J are TRBV11-2 and TRBJ1-1, with D perhaps matching TRBD1 (5 bases). The V gene's germline CDR1 is SGHAT and CDR2 FQNNGV. The V and J ends lost 0 bases and 5 bases respectively, with 10 bases between them. This CDR3 comprises 14 residues. The CDR3 protein is CASSLDGRGTEAFF. The CDR3 bases are TGTGCCAGCAGCTTAGATGGACGGGGGACTGAAGCTTTCTTT.

This chain links TRBV5-4 with TRBJ2-1; D may be TRBD1 (6 bases). V dropped 2 bases and J dropped 2 bases, with 11 bases sitting between them. This CDR3 spans 15 amino acids. Germline V gene sequence: CDR1 SGHNT, CDR2 YYREEE (reference sequence). The CDR3 DNA sequence: TGTGCCAGCAGCTTTTTACAGGGAACCTACAATGAGCAGTTCTTC. Its translation: CASSFLQGTYNEQFF.

The V gene is TRBV19, the J gene TRBJ2-4; 11 bases fit TRBD1. The CDR3 has 19 residues. V lost 5 bases to trimming and J lost 0 bases; unmatched junction nucleotides: 12. CDR1 is LNHDA and CDR2 is SQIVND in the germline V gene (reference sequence). CDR3 protein: CASSPRGTGGSLAKNIQYF. The CDR3 nucleotides are TGTGCCAGTAGTCCTCGGGGGACAGGGGGGAGCCTAGCCAAAAACATTCAGTACTTC.

This sequence joins TRBV6-5 and TRBJ2-5; D unresolved. The V gene lost 0 bases and the J gene lost 0 bases, with 8 bases spanning the gap. Germline V gene lookup returns CDR1 MNHEY and CDR2 SVGAGI. The CDR3 covers 15 residues. CDR3 in DNA: TGTGCCAGCAGTTACTCGATGGCCTACCAAGAGACCCAGTACTTC. Translation gives CASSYSMAYQETQYF.